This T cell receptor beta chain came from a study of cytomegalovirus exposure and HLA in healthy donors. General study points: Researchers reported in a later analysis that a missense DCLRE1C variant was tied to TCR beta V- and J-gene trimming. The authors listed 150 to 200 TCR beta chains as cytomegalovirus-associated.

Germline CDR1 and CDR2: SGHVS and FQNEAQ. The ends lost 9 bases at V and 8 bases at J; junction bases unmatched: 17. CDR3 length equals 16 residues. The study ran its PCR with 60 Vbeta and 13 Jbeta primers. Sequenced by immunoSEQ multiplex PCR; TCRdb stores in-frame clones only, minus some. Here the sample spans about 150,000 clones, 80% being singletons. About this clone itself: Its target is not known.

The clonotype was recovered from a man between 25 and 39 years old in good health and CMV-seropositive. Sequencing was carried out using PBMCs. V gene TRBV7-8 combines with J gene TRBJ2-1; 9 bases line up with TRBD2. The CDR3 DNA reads TGTGCCAGTCGCGGGGGGGACATACCGCCGGTGGATGAGCAGTTCTTC. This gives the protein CASRGGDIPPVDEQFF.